Here is one T cell receptor beta chain with its context. Its antigen is unknown. This specimen belongs to a study of beta chain features in type 1 diabetes. Findings of the study overall: Across all four CD4+ subsets, people with type 1 diabetes showed modestly shorter TCRB CDR3s.

The germline CDR1 and CDR2 sequences are SGHAT and FQNNGV. The CDR3 runs 16 residues. V lost 6 bases to trimming and J lost 6 bases; unmatched junction nucleotides: 9. Every donor had blood drawn once into heparin, roughly 120 mL on average. Cells sorted by CD45RO/CCR7/CD25/CD127/CD95/CD27 comprised CD4+ naive, central memory, regulatory and stem cell-like memory cells. Every bit of the isolated RNA underwent reverse transcription, so sequencing read expressed TCRB transcripts. Profiling relied on immunoSEQ multiplex PCR, and the TCRdb table lists in-frame clones only, not all of them. The sample lists more than 250,000 clones; roughly a quarter were seen once.

The chain employs TRBV11-2 and TRBJ2-5; 14 positions match TRBD2. The clonotype originates from a woman aged 25 to 39 with type 1 diabetes. Sequences were obtained from naive CD4+ T cells from blood. This CDR3 is CASRPTGTSGRQTQYF. The CDR3 DNA follows: TGTGCCAGCAGACCCACCGGGACTAGCGGGAGACAGACCCAGTACTTC.